The 18 T cell receptor beta chains reported below all come from one sample, sequenced in a study of T-cell reconstitution after alpha-beta-depleted transplantation in children. As it was prepared, the TCRbeta library received unique molecular identifiers. TCRdb reprocessed the PCR reads with MiXCR, giving one entry per CDR3 protein. The sample holds 350,000 to 400,000 distinct CDR3 sequences; roughly 13% are singletons and the top ten take around 4.5%. Sequenced here: PBMCs, sampled from the stem cell graft. Receptors originate from a human donor who donated a stem cell graft to a child with Fanconi anemia.

This chain connects TRBV18 to TRBJ2-7; D not resolved. This CDR3 spans 12 amino acids. Germline CDR1 reads KGHSH; CDR2 reads LQKENI. V was shortened by 4 bases and J by 3 bases, with 7 bases between the two germline ends. The CDR3 is CASSLDRYEQYF. The CDR3, as DNA: TGTGCCAGCTCACTTGACCGCTACGAGCAGTACTTC.

Only a few counts were recorded for this clonotype. V gene TRBV12-3 or TRBV12-4 combines with J gene TRBJ2-5; tentatively, D is TRBD1 or TRBD2 (5 bases each). Trimming removed 6 bases at V and 7 bases at J, with 18 bases between. This CDR3 spans 14 amino acids. CDR3 sequence (DNA): TGTGCCAGCAGAAGGGACGGGCTTGGTACGACCCAGTACTTC. Protein: CASRRDGLGTTQYF.

Ten or more counts support this clonotype. This chain uses TRBV11-2 with TRBJ2-1, with no clear D. Trimming removed 3 bases from V and 8 bases from J, with 8 bases in between. The CDR3 is made up of 12 amino acids. Germline V CDR1 and CDR2: SGHAT, FQNNGV. The CDR3 here is CASSLIVDEQFF. The DNA for the CDR3 is TGTGCCAGCAGCTTGATCGTAGATGAGCAGTTCTTC. The full variable domain, rest sourced from reference TRBV11-2 and TRBJ2-1, is EAGVAQSPRYKIIEKRQSVAFWCNPISGHATLYWYQQILGQGPKLLIQFQNNGVVDDSQLPKDRFSAERLKGVDSTLKIQPAKLEDSAVYLCASSLIVDEQFFGPGTRLTVL.

This clonotype was counted only a few times. The gene calls are TRBV5-1 and TRBJ1-3; weak D call: TRBD1 (5 bases). Germline V lookup: CDR1 SGHRS, CDR2 YFSETQ. The CDR3 runs 15 residues. Trimming took 4 bases from V and 7 from J, leaving 18 bases between them. CDR3 nucleotides: TGCGCCAGCAGCCCGGGGGAGACTGGCGGGAACACCATATATTTT. Translating gives CASSPGETGGNTIYF. Looking up the rest from reference TRBV5-1 and TRBJ1-3 gives the full variable domain: KAGVTQTPRYLIKTRGQQVTLSCSPISGHRSVSWYQQTPGQGLQFLFEYFSETQRNKGNFPGRFSGRQFSNSRSEMNVSTLELGDSALYLCASSPGETGGNTIYFGEGSWLTVV.

V gene TRBV7-2 combines with J gene TRBJ1-1; D uncertain. The CDR3 is 15 residues long. Per germline, CDR1 SGHTA and CDR2 FQGNSA. V lost 0 bases to trimming and J lost 1 base, with 9 bases between them. The chain's CDR3 is CASSLAHSGNTEAFF. The CDR3 DNA follows: TGTGCCAGCAGCTTAGCACACTCGGGGAACACTGAAGCTTTCTTT.

This clonotype was counted between two and nine times. J is TRBJ1-6 and V is TRBV20-1, with 9 bases fitting TRBD1. This CDR3 region has 15 residues. CDR1 is DFQATT and CDR2 is SNEGSKA in the germline V gene (reference sequence). With 6 bases clipped from V and 7 bases from J, the junction kept 10 bases outside the gene matches. The CDR3 DNA is TGCAGTGCGCCTCCCCCGGGACAGGGAAATTCACCCCTCCACTTT. Translated, it gives CSAPPPGQGNSPLHF.

The chain carries TRBV15 and TRBJ2-1; TRBD1 might be the D (5 bases). The CDR3 is made up of 18 amino acids. Trimming left V 5 bases short and J 0 bases short, with 20 bases between. Germline V gene data show CDR1 as LNHNV and CDR2 as YYDKDF (reference sequence). In DNA form, the CDR3 reads TGTGCCACCAGCCCCTACCCAGGGAAAAGGAGCTCCTACAATGAGCAGTTCTTC. Its translation is CATSPYPGKRSSYNEQFF.

The V and J genes are TRBV6-1 and TRBJ2-3; 9 nucleotides line up with TRBD2. CDR3 length equals 15 residues. Germline CDR1 is MNHNS and CDR2 is SASEGT. V gave up 6 bases and J gave up 2 bases; unmatched junction bases: 6. This CDR3 reads CASRGLAGPTDTQYF. CDR3 nucleotide sequence: TGTGCCAGCAGGGGACTAGCAGGACCCACAGATACGCAGTATTTT.

The chain combines TRBV6-2 or TRBV6-3 with TRBJ1-2; a weak D match, TRBD1 (6 bases). Germline CDR1 MNHEY, CDR2 SVGEGT. This CDR3 region has 15 residues. V was clipped by 5 bases and J by 5 bases, with 18 bases between them. CDR3 protein: CASSPSRGTLYGYTF. The CDR3 DNA follows: TGTGCCAGCAGTCCGAGTCGGGGGACACTTTATGGCTACACCTTC.

This clonotype was seen a handful of times. The V and J genes are TRBV6-2 or TRBV6-3 and TRBJ1-1; possible D gene TRBD1, 5 bases. There are 13 residues in the CDR3. Trimming shortened V by 7 bases and J by 11 bases, and 20 bases separated the two germline ends. Germline CDR1 MNHEY, CDR2 SVGEGT. CDR3 region: CASKRDVTSLAFF. The CDR3 DNA follows: TGTGCCAGCAAAAGGGACGTAACCTCCCTGGCTTTCTTT.

The chain employs TRBV10-1 and TRBJ1-1; possible D gene TRBD1, 5 bases. Per germline, CDR1 WNHNN and CDR2 SYGVQD (reference sequence). The CDR3 consists of 13 residues. The V and J ends lost 2 bases and 6 bases respectively, with 10 bases between them. The CDR3 loop is CASSERGGAEAFF. CDR3 nucleotides: TGCGCCAGCAGTGAGCGGGGGGGGGCTGAAGCTTTCTTT.

This clonotype was counted only a few times. The V call is TRBV29-1, the J call TRBJ1-1; D is perhaps TRBD1 (6 bases). CDR1 and CDR2 (germline): SQVTM, ANQGSEA. Deletions cut 5 bases from V and 6 bases from J, with 7 bases between. This CDR3 is built from 10 residues. CDR3 region: CSVSGAEAFF. CDR3 DNA: TGCAGCGTTTCAGGGGCTGAAGCTTTCTTT.

This clonotype came up a few times. The DNA for the CDR3 is TGCAGTGCTAGAGATCGGCAGCGAGTCTATGAGCAGTTCTTC. This sequence encodes CSARDRQRVYEQFF. The V call is TRBV20-1, the J call TRBJ2-1; D call uncertain. Trimming took off 0 bases at V and 8 bases at J, with 14 bases between the two ends. The V gene's germline CDR1 is DFQATT and CDR2 SNEGSKA (reference sequence). This CDR3 region has 14 residues.

The sample holds a few counts of this clonotype. This chain uses TRBV7-9 with TRBJ2-1, with D possibly being TRBD2 (6 bases). V was clipped by 6 bases and J by 4 bases, with 16 bases between them. The CDR3 sequence is 15 residues long. Looked up from germline, CDR1 is SEHNR and CDR2 is FQNEAQ (reference sequence). CDR3 sequence reads: CASSWGDRDYNEQFF. CDR3 DNA sequence: TGTGCCAGCAGTTGGGGGGACCGAGATTACAATGAGCAGTTCTTC. The full variable domain, its missing parts supplied by reference TRBV7-9 and TRBJ2-1, is DTGVSQNPRHKITKRGQNVTFRCDPISEHNRLYWYRQTLGQGPEFLTYFQNEAQLEKSRLLSDRFSAERPKGSFSTLEIQRTEQGDSAMYLCASSWGDRDYNEQFFGPGTRLTVL.

This clonotype was counted once. A much larger clone differs by one base, so this may be a read error. No conserved phenylalanine or tryptophan is present at the end of the CDR3, so a read error is the likely explanation. The rearrangement uses TRBV2 and TRBJ1-5, with D tentatively TRBD1 (6 bases). This CDR3 spans 15 amino acids. Between the trimmed V and J ends, which lost 6 bases and 2 bases, there was a span of 14 bases. Per germline, CDR1 SNHLY and CDR2 FYNNEI. Written as DNA, the CDR3 is TGTGCCAGCAGCGAACAGGGAGGCGGCAATCAGCCCCAGCATTGT. Protein: CASSEQGGGNQPQHC.

This clonotype has more than one count but fewer than ten. The V gene is TRBV29-1, the J gene TRBJ2-7; TRBD1 is a possible D gene (6 bases). Germline-derived CDR1 and CDR2 are SQVTM and ANQGSEA. The CDR3 has 11 residues. V gave up 4 bases and J gave up 2 bases, with 6 bases separating them. The DNA of the CDR3 is TGCAGCGTTGGGACAGCCTACGAGCAGTACGTC. This codes for CSVGTAYEQYV.

This clonotype was found a few times. The J gene is TRBJ2-6, the V gene TRBV5-1; no clear D. The V and J ends lost 4 bases and 2 bases respectively, with 13 bases between them. Looked up from germline, CDR1 is SGHRS and CDR2 is YFSETQ. The CDR3 runs to 16 residues. CDR3 DNA sequence: TGCGCCAGCAGCGGGAAGAAAGGGACTGGGGCCAACGTCCTGACTTTC. Translated, it gives CASSGKKGTGANVLTF.

This clonotype has only a few counts. The V gene is TRBV15, the J gene TRBJ1-5; the D is unclear. The CDR3 consists of 17 residues. Trimming pared 4 bases from V and 5 bases from J, leaving 21 bases between. Germline V CDR1 and CDR2: LNHNV, YYDKDF (reference sequence). CDR3 nucleotide sequence: TGTGCCACCAGCACAACAACCGGCGCCGGAGGAGATCAGCCCCAGCATTTT. The encoded protein is CATSTTTGAGGDQPQHF.